What follows are 14 T cell receptor beta chains derived from one specimen sequenced in a study of regulatory T cells in long-lasting Graves disease (dated by TCRdb to the early 2020s). In light of the paper, this sample's time point label describes: newly diagnosed GD, antithyroid drugs for less than 3 months. For both TCR sequencing and RNA sequencing, RNA was extracted from PBMCs using TRIzol. Libraries were constructed by multiplex PCR. TCRdb shows the sequencer as Illumina HiSeq 4000. CDR3 regions were amplified by Arm-PCR with iRepertoire HTBI primers to construct TCR beta libraries. The public reads were reprocessed in TCRdb via fastp at Q25 and MiXCR, keeping in-frame beta chains. Rows are unified per CDR3 protein, each entry keeping the most common DNA and genes. In this sample the table shows around 450,000 distinct CDR3 sequences, roughly 16% of which occur a single time. Jointly, the top ten make up approximately 12% of the sample.

These data are also associated with another study on T cells in Graves' hyperthyroidism and ophthalmopathy.

The specimen was peripheral blood mononuclear cells (PBMCs), collected at new diagnosis, from a patient treated with antithyroid drugs. Source of these receptors: a man in his forties or fifties with Graves disease. Donor details come from another sample of the same person, matched by shared clones.

This clonotype was seen only a few times. The chain links TRBV12-3 or TRBV12-4 to TRBJ2-4; TRBD2 is a possible D gene (6 bases). Trimming shortened V by 3 bases and J by 0 bases, and 12 bases separated the two germline ends. The CDR3 runs 16 residues. CDR3 sequence reads: CASSFPGDLAKNIQYF. In DNA, the CDR3 is TGTGCCAGCAGTTTCCCCGGGGACTTAGCCAAAAACATTCAGTACTTC.

This clonotype occurred a few times. CDR3 DNA sequence: TGCGCCAGCAGCTTATGGCAGGGCCACACTGAAGCTTTCTTT. Translation gives CASSLWQGHTEAFF. The chain uses TRBV5-1 and TRBJ1-1; TRBD1 might be the D (5 bases). Trimming stripped 2 bases from V and 3 bases from J, with 11 bases between. Looked up from germline, CDR1 is SGHRS and CDR2 is YFSETQ. The CDR3 runs to 14 residues.

V usage is TRBV5-4 and J usage is TRBJ2-5; no clear D gene. The CDR3 consists of 14 residues. The germline V and J ends were trimmed by 4 bases and 0 bases, with 10 bases remaining between them. Per germline, CDR1 SGHNT and CDR2 YYREEE (reference sequence). The CDR3 region is CASSPGDNQETQYF. The CDR3 nucleotides are TGTGCCAGCAGCCCCGGAGATAACCAAGAGACCCAGTACTTC.

This clonotype has a count of ten or more. The V gene is TRBV12-3 or TRBV12-4, the J gene TRBJ2-2; 9 positions agree with TRBD1. Trimming took 3 bases from V and 0 from J; bases not matched to a gene: 2. This CDR3 comprises 16 residues. CDR3 coding DNA: TGTGCCAGCAGTTTGGGACAGGGCGCGAACACCGGGGAGCTGTTTTTT. Its translation is CASSLGQGANTGELFF.

This clonotype occurred many times. The chain combines TRBV20-1 with TRBJ1-5; D unclear. CDR1 DFQATT and CDR2 SNEGSKA come from the germline V gene (reference sequence). The CDR3 runs to 14 residues. V was clipped by 0 bases and J by 2 bases, with 8 bases between them. The CDR3 region has the DNA TGCAGTGCTAGAGACGTGCGGGGCAATCAGCCCCAGCATTTT. Translated: CSARDVRGNQPQHF.

This clonotype came up many times. The J gene is TRBJ2-5, the V gene TRBV28, with D possibly being TRBD2 (5 bases). V gave up 2 bases and J gave up 1 base, with 14 bases separating them. The CDR3 contains 16 residues. From germline, CDR1 is MDHEN and CDR2 SYDVKM. CDR3 nucleotide sequence: TGTGCCAGCAGTTTACTCGGGATAGGGATCCAAGAGACCCAGTACTTC. Translated: CASSLLGIGIQETQYF.

This clonotype was recorded at least ten times. The CDR3 region is CASSLTAQPTNYGYTF. In DNA, the CDR3 is TGCGCCAGCAGCTTGACAGCCCAACCAACTAACTATGGCTACACCTTC. This chain joins TRBV5-1 and TRBJ1-2; D unresolved. Germline CDR1 SGHRS, CDR2 YFSETQ. V was cut by 1 base and J by 0 bases, with 13 bases left in between. CDR3 length: 16 amino acids.

This clonotype was counted at least ten times. The gene calls are TRBV7-3 and TRBJ2-3; D not certain. V gave up 1 base and J gave up 3 bases, with 8 bases separating them. The CDR3 extends over 14 amino acids. Per germline, CDR1 SGHTA and CDR2 FQGTGA. The CDR3 nucleotides are TGTGCCAGCAGCTTAAAATTGCGGACAGATACGCAGTATTTT. Protein product: CASSLKLRTDTQYF. Based on the CDR3 plus reference TRBV7-3 and TRBJ2-3, the full variable domain is GAGVSQTPSNKVTEKGKYVELRCDPISGHTALYWYRQSLGQGPEFLIYFQGTGAADDSGLPNDRFFAVRPEGSVSTLKIQRTERGDSAVYLCASSLKLRTDTQYFGPGTRLTVL.

DNA for the CDR3: TGCAGTGCTAGCCAGGGAAGAGTCAGCAATCAGCCCCAGCATTTT. Translating it yields CSASQGRVSNQPQHF. This rearrangement joins TRBV20-1 to TRBJ1-5, with D possibly being TRBD1 (5 bases). Between the trimmed V and J ends, which lost 3 bases and 1 base, there was a span of 13 bases. Germline assignment: CDR1 DFQATT and CDR2 SNEGSKA (reference sequence). The CDR3 totals 15 residues.

This clonotype was seen many times. The chain joins TRBV28 to TRBJ1-5; D gene uncertain. The CDR3 covers 12 residues. Germline CDR1 and CDR2: MDHEN and SYDVKM. Trimming left V 6 bases short and J 7 bases short, with 10 bases between. The CDR3 coding sequence is TGTGCCAGCAGGAAGGGTGAACAGCCCCAGCATTTT. Translating gives CASRKGEQPQHF.

This clonotype was recorded at least ten times. The chain is built from TRBV20-1 and TRBJ2-7; a weak D match, TRBD1 (6 bases). CDR1 and CDR2 (germline): DFQATT, SNEGSKA (reference sequence). This CDR3 comprises 13 residues. V lost 3 bases, J lost 6 bases, and 15 bases lay in between. CDR3 nucleotides: TGCAGTGCTAGGGACTTCCGGGACACCGAGCAGTACTTC. Protein sequence: CSARDFRDTEQYF.

In its sample, this clonotype was seen many times. The chain carries TRBV3-1 and TRBJ2-1; no reliable D call. This CDR3 region has 12 residues. The germline gives CDR1 LGHDT, CDR2 YNNKEL (reference sequence). Trimming pared 0 bases from V and 11 bases from J, leaving 8 bases between. The CDR3 coding sequence is TGTGCCAGCAGCCAAGATCCCAGTAAGCAGTTCTTC. This encodes CASSQDPSKQFF.

This sequence joins TRBV20-1 and TRBJ2-6, with 7 bases lining up with TRBD2. The CDR3 sequence is 14 residues long. Germline V gene data show CDR1 as DFQATT and CDR2 as SNEGSKA (reference sequence). V shed 3 bases, J shed 2 bases, and the junction held 1 base outside the gene matches. The CDR3 loop is CSARGGPGANVLTF. In DNA form, the CDR3 reads TGCAGTGCTAGGGGAGGGCCTGGGGCCAACGTCCTGACTTTC.

This clonotype occurred many times. The V gene is TRBV11-2, the J gene TRBJ2-7; TRBD1 agrees at 7 bases. Germline assignment: CDR1 SGHAT and CDR2 FQNNGV. V lost 1 base to trimming and J lost 5 bases; unmatched junction nucleotides: 5. This CDR3 spans 14 amino acids. CDR3 in amino acids: CASSLVQGNHEQYF. CDR3 DNA: TGTGCCAGCAGCTTAGTACAGGGGAACCACGAGCAGTACTTC.